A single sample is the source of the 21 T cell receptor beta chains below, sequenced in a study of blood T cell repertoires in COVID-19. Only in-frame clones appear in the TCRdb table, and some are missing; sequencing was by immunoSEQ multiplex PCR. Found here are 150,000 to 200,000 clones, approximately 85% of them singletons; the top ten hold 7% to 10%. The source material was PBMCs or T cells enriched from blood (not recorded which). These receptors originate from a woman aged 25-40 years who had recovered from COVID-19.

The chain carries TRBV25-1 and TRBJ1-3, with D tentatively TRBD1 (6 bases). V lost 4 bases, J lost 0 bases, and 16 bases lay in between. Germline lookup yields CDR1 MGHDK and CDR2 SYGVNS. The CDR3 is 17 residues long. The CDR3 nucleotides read TGTGCCAGCAGTGCTATGGACAGTCCCGTCTCTGGAAACACCATATATTTT. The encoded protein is CASSAMDSPVSGNTIYF.

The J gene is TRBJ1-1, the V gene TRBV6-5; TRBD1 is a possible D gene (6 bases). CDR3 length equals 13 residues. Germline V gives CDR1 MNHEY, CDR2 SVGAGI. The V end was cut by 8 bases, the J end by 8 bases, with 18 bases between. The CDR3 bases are TGTGCCAGCGACACCGGGACAAGCTACGAAGCTTTCTTT. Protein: CASDTGTSYEAFF.

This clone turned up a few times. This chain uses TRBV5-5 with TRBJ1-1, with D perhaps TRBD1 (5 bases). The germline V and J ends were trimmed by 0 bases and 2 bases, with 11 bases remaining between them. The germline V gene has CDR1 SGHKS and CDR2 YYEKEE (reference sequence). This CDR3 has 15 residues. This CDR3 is CASSLEATVNTEAFF. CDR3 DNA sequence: TGTGCCAGCAGCTTGGAAGCGACAGTTAACACTGAAGCTTTCTTT.

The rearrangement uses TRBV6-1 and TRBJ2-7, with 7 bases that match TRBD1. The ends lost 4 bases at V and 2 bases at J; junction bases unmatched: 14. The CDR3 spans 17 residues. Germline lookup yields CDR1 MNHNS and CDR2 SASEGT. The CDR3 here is CASSGQGPGPRAYEQYF. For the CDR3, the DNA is TGTGCCAGCAGTGGACAGGGTCCCGGGCCGAGAGCCTACGAGCAGTACTTC.

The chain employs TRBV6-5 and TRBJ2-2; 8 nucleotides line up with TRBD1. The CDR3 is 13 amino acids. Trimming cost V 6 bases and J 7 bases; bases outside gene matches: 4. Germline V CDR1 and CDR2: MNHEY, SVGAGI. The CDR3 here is CASRDRGVGELFF. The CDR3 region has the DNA TGTGCCAGCAGAGACAGGGGAGTCGGGGAGCTGTTTTTT.

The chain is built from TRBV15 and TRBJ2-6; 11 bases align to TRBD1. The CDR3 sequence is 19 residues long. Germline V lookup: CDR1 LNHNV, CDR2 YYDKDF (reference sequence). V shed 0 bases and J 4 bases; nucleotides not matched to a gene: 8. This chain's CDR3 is CATSRDRTGGLLGANVLTF. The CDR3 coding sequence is TGTGCCACCAGCAGAGATCGGACAGGGGGCCTCCTCGGGGCCAACGTCCTGACTTTC.

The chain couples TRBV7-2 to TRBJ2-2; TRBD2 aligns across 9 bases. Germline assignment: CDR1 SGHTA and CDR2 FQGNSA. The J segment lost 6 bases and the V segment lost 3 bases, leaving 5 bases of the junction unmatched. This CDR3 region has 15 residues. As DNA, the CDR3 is TGTGCCAGCAGCTTCGCGGGAGGGCCCGCCGGGGAGCTGTTTTTT. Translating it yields CASSFAGGPAGELFF.

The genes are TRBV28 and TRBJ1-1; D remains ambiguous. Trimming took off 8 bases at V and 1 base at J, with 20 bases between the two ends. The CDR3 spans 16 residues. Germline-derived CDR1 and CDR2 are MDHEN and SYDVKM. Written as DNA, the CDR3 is TGTGCCAGCCTGAACCCCGAGAGTGGAGCGAACACTGAAGCTTTCTTT. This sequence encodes CASLNPESGANTEAFF.

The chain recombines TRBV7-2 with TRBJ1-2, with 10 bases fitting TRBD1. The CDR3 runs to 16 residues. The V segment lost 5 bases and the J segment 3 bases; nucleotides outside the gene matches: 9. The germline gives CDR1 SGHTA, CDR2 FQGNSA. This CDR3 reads CASSPPGQGKDYGYTF. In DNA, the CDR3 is TGTGCCAGCAGCCCCCCGGGACAGGGGAAGGACTATGGCTACACCTTC.

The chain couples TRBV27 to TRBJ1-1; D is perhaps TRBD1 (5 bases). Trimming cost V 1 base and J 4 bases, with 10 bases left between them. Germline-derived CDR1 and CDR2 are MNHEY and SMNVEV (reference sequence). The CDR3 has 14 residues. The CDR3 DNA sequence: TGTGCCAGCAGTTTATTTAGGGGATTCACTGAAGCTTTCTTT. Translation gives CASSLFRGFTEAFF.

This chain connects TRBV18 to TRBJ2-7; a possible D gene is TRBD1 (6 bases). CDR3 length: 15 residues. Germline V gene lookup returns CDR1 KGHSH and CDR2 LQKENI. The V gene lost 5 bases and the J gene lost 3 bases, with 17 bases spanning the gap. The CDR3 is CASSSTGSSNYEQYF. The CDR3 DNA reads TGTGCCAGCTCATCCACAGGGAGTAGTAACTACGAGCAGTACTTC.

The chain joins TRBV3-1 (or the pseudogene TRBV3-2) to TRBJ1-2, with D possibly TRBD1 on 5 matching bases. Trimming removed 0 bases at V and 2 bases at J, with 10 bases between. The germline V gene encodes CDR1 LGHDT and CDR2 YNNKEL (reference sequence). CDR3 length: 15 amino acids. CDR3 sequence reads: CASSQEGRVNYGYTF. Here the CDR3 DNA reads TGTGCCAGCAGCCAAGAAGGCAGGGTCAACTATGGCTACACCTTC.

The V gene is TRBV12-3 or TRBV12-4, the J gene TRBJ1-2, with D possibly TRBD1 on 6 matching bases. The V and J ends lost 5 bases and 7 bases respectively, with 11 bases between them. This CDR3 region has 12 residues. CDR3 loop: CASSGQGPGYTF. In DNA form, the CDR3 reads TGTGCCAGCAGTGGCCAGGGGCCTGGCTACACCTTC.

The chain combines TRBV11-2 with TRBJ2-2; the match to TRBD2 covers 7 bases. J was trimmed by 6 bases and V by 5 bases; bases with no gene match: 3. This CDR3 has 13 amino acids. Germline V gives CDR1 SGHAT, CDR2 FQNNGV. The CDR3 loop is CASSEREAGELFF. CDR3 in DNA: TGTGCCAGCAGCGAACGGGAGGCCGGGGAGCTGTTTTTT.

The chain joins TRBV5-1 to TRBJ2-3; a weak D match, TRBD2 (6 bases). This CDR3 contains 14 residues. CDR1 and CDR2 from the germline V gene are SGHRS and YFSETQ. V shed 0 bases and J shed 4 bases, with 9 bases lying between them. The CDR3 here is CASSLGREADTQYF. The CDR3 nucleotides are TGCGCCAGCAGCTTGGGCAGGGAGGCAGATACGCAGTATTTT.

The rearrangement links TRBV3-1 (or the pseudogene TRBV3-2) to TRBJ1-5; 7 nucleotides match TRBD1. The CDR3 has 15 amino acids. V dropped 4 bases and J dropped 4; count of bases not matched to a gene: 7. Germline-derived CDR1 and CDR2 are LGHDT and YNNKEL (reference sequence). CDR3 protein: CASSPRQGTNQPQHF. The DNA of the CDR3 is TGTGCCAGCAGCCCCCGACAGGGAACTAATCAGCCCCAGCATTTT.

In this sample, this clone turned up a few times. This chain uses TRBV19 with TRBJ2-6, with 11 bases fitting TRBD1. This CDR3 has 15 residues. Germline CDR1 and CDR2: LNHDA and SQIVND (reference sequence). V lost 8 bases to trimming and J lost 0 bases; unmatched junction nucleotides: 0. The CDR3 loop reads CASGTGGSGANVLTF. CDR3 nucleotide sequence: TGTGCCAGTGGGACAGGGGGCTCTGGGGCCAACGTCCTGACTTTC.

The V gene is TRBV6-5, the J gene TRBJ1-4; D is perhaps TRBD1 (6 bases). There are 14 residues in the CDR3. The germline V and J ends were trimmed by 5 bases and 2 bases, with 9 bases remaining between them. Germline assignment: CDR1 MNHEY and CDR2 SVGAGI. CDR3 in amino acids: CASSQGFTNEKLFF. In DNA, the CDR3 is TGTGCCAGCAGTCAGGGGTTTACTAATGAAAAACTGTTTTTT.

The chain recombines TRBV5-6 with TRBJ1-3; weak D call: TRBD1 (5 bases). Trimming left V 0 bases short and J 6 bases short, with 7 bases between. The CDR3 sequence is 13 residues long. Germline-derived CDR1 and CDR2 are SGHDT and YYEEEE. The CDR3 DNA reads TGTGCCAGCAGCTTGGGACAGTTAAACACCATATATTTT. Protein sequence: CASSLGQLNTIYF.

Here the CDR3 DNA reads TGTGCCAGCGTGAGGAACATTCCGAACACCGGGGAGCTGTTTTTT. As protein: CASVRNIPNTGELFF. The chain uses TRBV2 and TRBJ2-2; no clear D. The V and J ends lost 8 bases and 0 bases respectively, with 13 bases between them. Germline loops: CDR1 SNHLY, CDR2 FYNNEI. This CDR3 has 15 amino acids. The full variable domain, in which reference TRBV2 and TRBJ2-2 provide the parts outside the CDR3, is EPEVTQTPSHQVTQMGQEVILRCVPISNHLYFYWYRQILGQKVEFLVSFYNNEISEKSEIFDDQFSVERPDGSNFTLKIRSTKLEDSAMYFCASVRNIPNTGELFFGEGSRLTVL.

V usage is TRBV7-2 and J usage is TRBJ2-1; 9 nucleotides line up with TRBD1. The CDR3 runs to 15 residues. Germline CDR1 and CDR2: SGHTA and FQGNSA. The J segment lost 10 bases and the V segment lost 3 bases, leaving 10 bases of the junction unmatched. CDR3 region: CASSFPGQGQQEQFF. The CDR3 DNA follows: TGTGCCAGCAGCTTCCCGGGACAGGGTCAGCAGGAGCAGTTCTTC.